This T cell receptor beta chain was identified during a study of T-cell reconstitution after alpha-beta-depleted transplantation in children. Preparation of the TCRbeta library involved a method that used unique molecular identifiers. TCRdb re-called the PCR reads through MiXCR, storing one row per CDR3 protein. The sample lists 150,000 to 250,000 distinct CDR3 sequences, 5% to 7.5% occurring once. On this clonotype: The target antigen is unknown.

Germline CDR1 and CDR2: DFQATT and SNEGSKA (reference sequence). The CDR3 is 12 amino acids. With 2 bases removed from V and 7 bases from J, the gap between germline ends came to 9 bases. Findings and limits, study-wide: T cells produced anew were the main source of T-cell counts and diversity one year after transplant. Recipient T cells and thymic progenitors that survived were the source of the high TCRbeta diversity seen at day 60 in some patients. Expanded clones from the graft, numbering several hundred, reportedly supplied alpha-beta T cells about two months after transplant.

The receptor was isolated from a girl under three years old with combined immunodeficiency, due to receive a stem cell transplant. The chain couples TRBV20-1 to TRBJ1-5, with D unclear. The material was PBMCs, obtained before TCRalphabeta/CD19-depleted stem cell transplant. CDR3 in amino acids: CSARWGGQPQHF. The CDR3 nucleotides are TGCAGTGCTAGATGGGGAGGACAGCCCCAGCATTTT.